The rows below give T cell receptor beta chains drawn from one sample of a study of shared clonotypes between healthy human individuals. Sequencing used immunoSEQ multiplex PCR; TCRdb keeps in-frame clones, though not all of them. The profile shows approximately 530,000 clones, 96% of them singletons. Sample: naive CD4+ T cells sorted from blood. Receptors were obtained from a woman in her 30s in good health. The CDR3 runs from the conserved cysteine through the conserved F or W. D genes are given only for firm matches. Size is stated for part of the rows, as once, few or many counts, or as a class when the clone is expanded.

TRBJ2-3	TRBV28	.	once	TGTGCCAGCAGTTTATCTTTCTCGGCTAGGGTACATACGCAGTATTTT	CASSLSFSARVHTQYF
TRBJ1-4	TRBV27	.	.	TGTGCCAGCAGTAAGGGGGGGGGCACTAATGAAAAACTGTTTTTT	CASSKGGGTNEKLFF
TRBJ1-4	TRBV9	TRBD1	.	TGTGCCAGCAGCGTAGACAGGGGAGTAGCAACTAATGAAAAACTGTTTTTT	CASSVDRGVATNEKLFF
TRBJ1-1	TRBV14	.	.	TGTGCCAGCAGCGTAGAAGGAGGGACCTTGAACACTGAAGCTTTCTTT	CASSVEGGTLNTEAFF
TRBJ1-1	TRBV10-2	.	once	TGCGCCAGCTCCTTAATTGGCGGGGGGGTGTCGGGATGGACTGAAGCTTTCTTT	CASSLIGGGVSGWTEAFF
TRBJ1-4	TRBV19	TRBD1	.	TGTGCCAGTAGTCCGATTCCGGGACAGGGGTATGAAAAACTGTTTTTT	CASSPIPGQGYEKLFF
TRBJ2-7	TRBV28	TRBD1	.	TGTGCCAGCAGTCCGACAGGGGAAGTTTACGAGCAGTACTTC	CASSPTGEVYEQYF
TRBJ2-5	TRBV27	.	.	TGTGCCAGCAGTTTAGTCCGTGGGGATTATACCCAGTACTTC	CASSLVRGDYTQYF
TRBJ2-7	TRBV7-9	.	once	TGTGCCAGCAGCGAACCACAGGGTCGGAAGTACTTC	CASSEPQGRKYF
TRBJ1-3	TRBV10-3	.	.	TGTGCCATCAGTGAGTCTGGAGGTTCCTACTCTGGAAACACCATATATTTT	CAISESGGSYSGNTIYF
TRBJ2-1	TRBV28	.	.	TGTGCCAGCAGTTTTCTCTACAATGAGCAGTTCTTC	CASSFLYNEQFF
TRBJ2-7	TRBV9	TRBD2	.	TGTGCCAGCAGCTCAGGGTGGACTAGCGGGAGTTACGAGCAGTACTTC	CASSSGWTSGSYEQYF
TRBJ2-7	TRBV11-2	TRBD2	.	TGTGCCAGCAGCTTAGTAGCGGGAGTCCCCTACGAGCAGTACTTC	CASSLVAGVPYEQYF
TRBJ2-7	TRBV20-1	.	.	TGCAGTGCTGACGGTACCTACGAGCAGTACTTC	CSADGTYEQYF
TRBJ2-1	TRBV7-9	.	.	TGTGCCAGCAGCTTCGTAGACTCCTACAATGAGCAGTTCTTC	CASSFVDSYNEQFF
TRBJ1-1	TRBV2	.	.	TGTGCCAGCAGTGTGAACACTGAAGCTTTCTTT	CASSVNTEAFF
TRBJ2-5	TRBV6-1	.	.	TGTGCCAGCACTCCCCAGAGGCTCGAGGGGGTGACCCAGTACTTC	CASTPQRLEGVTQYF
TRBJ1-2	TRBV27	.	.	TGTGCCAGCAGTTTATCTGGGGATAGCTATGGCTACACCTTC	CASSLSGDSYGYTF